This TCR beta chain came from a study of T cells in Graves' hyperthyroidism and ophthalmopathy. RNA transcripts provided the source from which TCR beta CDR3 regions were amplified. Researchers ran a first-round RT-PCR on the TCR CDR3 using the HTBI primer set. TCRdb processed the multiplex PCR reads anew with MiXCR; each CDR3 protein has one entry. The sample consists of about 95,000 distinct CDR3 sequences, around 42% of them appearing once. This CDR3 is built from 14 residues. Deletions cut 2 bases from V and 3 bases from J, with 10 bases between. The germline V gene has CDR1 SNHLY and CDR2 FYNNEI. The hyperthyroidism was newly diagnosed and had lasted under 2 months; the patients were aged 18 to 65. Those patients with uncontrolled infection, other autoimmune disease, pregnancy or lactation were excluded. Thyroid ultrasound and orbital computed tomography, with clinical symptoms and serum thyroxine and TRAb, informed diagnoses.

Material for sequencing was peripheral blood or thyroid tissue (not recorded which). The clonotype originates from a woman between 25 and 40 years old with Graves' hyperthyroidism. J is TRBJ2-5 and V is TRBV2; a possible D gene is TRBD2 (6 bases). The DNA for the CDR3 is TGTGCCAGCAGTGAAAGAGCGGGTGAAGAGACCCAGTACTTC. This encodes CASSERAGEETQYF.